This entry lists 27 T cell receptor beta chains sequenced from one sample in a study of T-cell reconstitution after alpha-beta-depleted transplantation in children. The TCRbeta library was prepared with unique molecular identifiers. TCRdb recomputed calls from the PCR reads with MiXCR, one row per CDR3 protein. Of roughly 250,000 distinct CDR3 sequences detected, 7.5% to 9.5% appear once; the ten largest clones hold 6.3%. The specimen was PBMCs, mostly from graft donor cells, collected 180 days after TCRalphabeta/CD19-depleted stem cell transplant. Receptors originate from a male patient younger than 18 who had a stem cell transplant for acute lymphoblastic leukemia, so the T cells may come from the graft donor.

A word on this clonotype: A much larger clone lies a single base off, so this may be a read error. Here the CDR3 DNA reads TGCGCCAGCAGCTTCGAAGGGCTAGCGGAGCAGTTCTTC. Protein sequence: CASSFEGLAEQFF. The rearrangement joins TRBV5-1 to TRBJ2-1, with D maybe TRBD2 (6 bases). The germline CDR1 and CDR2 sequences are SGHRS and YFSETQ. The CDR3 covers 13 residues. Deletions cut 2 bases from V and 10 bases from J, with 13 bases between.

This clonotype was seen at least ten times. The DNA of the CDR3 is TGTGCCAGCAGTGAACGGTACGGTGGGGGGACTATGAACGAGCAGTACTTC. Its translation is CASSERYGGGTMNEQYF. V gene TRBV6-1 combines with J gene TRBJ2-7; 7 nucleotides agree with TRBD2. Germline CDR1 and CDR2: MNHNS and SASEGT. V dropped 2 bases and J dropped 5; count of bases not matched to a gene: 15. The CDR3 is 17 residues long.

This clonotype was recorded at least ten times. The chain combines TRBV28 with TRBJ1-4; D is perhaps TRBD1 (6 bases). CDR3 length: 14 amino acids. Between the trimmed V and J ends, which lost 5 bases and 3 bases, there was a span of 10 bases. CDR1 is MDHEN and CDR2 is SYDVKM in the germline V gene. CDR3 coding DNA: TGTGCCAGCAGTACAGGGCCCTCTAATGAAAAACTGTTTTTT. Residues: CASSTGPSNEKLFF.

This clonotype was found many times. V and J are TRBV4-2 and TRBJ2-5, with D hard to call. Germline CDR1 and CDR2: LGHNA and YNFKEQ. The CDR3 length is 14 residues. Trimming pared 0 bases from V and 1 base from J, leaving 6 bases between. CDR3 region: CASSQDSSQETQYF. The CDR3 region has the DNA TGTGCCAGCAGCCAAGATAGCAGCCAAGAGACCCAGTACTTC.

This clonotype was counted at least ten times. The V and J genes are TRBV6-5 and TRBJ2-1; D may be TRBD1 (7 bases). Trimming pared 2 bases from V and 8 bases from J, leaving 22 bases between. Germline values: CDR1 MNHEY, CDR2 SVGAGI. CDR3 length: 17 residues. The CDR3 here is CASSYDPARGAEDEQFF. The CDR3 DNA is TGTGCCAGCAGTTACGACCCGGCCAGGGGGGCGGAGGATGAGCAGTTCTTC.

This clonotype was counted many times. The V call is TRBV5-1, the J call TRBJ1-1, with D possibly being TRBD1 (5 bases). CDR1 and CDR2 (germline): SGHRS, YFSETQ. The CDR3 is 15 amino acids. V was cut by 7 bases and J by 4 bases, with 20 bases left in between. CDR3 sequence (DNA): TGCGCCAGCTATTTGAGACAGTCGATGGGCACTGAAGCTTTCTTT. This codes for CASYLRQSMGTEAFF.

This clonotype was observed at least ten times. The chain carries TRBV5-5 and TRBJ2-5; D may be TRBD1 (5 bases). Germline V gene sequence: CDR1 SGHKS, CDR2 YYEKEE (reference sequence). The CDR3 extends over 14 amino acids. Deletions cut 0 bases from V and 4 bases from J, with 10 bases between. The CDR3 loop is CASSLVGRPETQYF. CDR3 DNA sequence: TGTGCCAGCAGCTTGGTGGGGCGCCCAGAGACCCAGTACTTC.

This clonotype occurred many times. This chain joins TRBV5-1 and TRBJ2-2, with 9 bases lining up with TRBD2. V trimming: 0 bases; J trimming: 7 bases; junction bases outside the gene matches: 10. Germline CDR1 and CDR2: SGHRS and YFSETQ. The CDR3 sequence is 17 residues long. DNA for the CDR3: TGCGCCAGCAGCTTGGCAGGCGGGAGGGCCAAAGACGGGGAGCTGTTTTTT. It yields the protein CASSLAGGRAKDGELFF.

This clonotype was counted ten times or more. The rearrangement links TRBV7-6 to TRBJ2-1, with 13 nucleotides matching TRBD2. Germline-derived CDR1 and CDR2 are SGHVS and FNYEAQ. V dropped 4 bases and J dropped 9; count of bases not matched to a gene: 9. CDR3 length: 16 amino acids. The CDR3 coding sequence is TGTGCCAGCAGCTATGATAGAGGACTAGCGGGAGTTGAGCAGTTCTTC. The encoded protein is CASSYDRGLAGVEQFF. Full variable domain (missing parts from reference TRBV7-6 and TRBJ2-1): GAGVSQSPRYKVTKRGQDVALRCDPISGHVSLYWYRQALGQGPEFLTYFNYEAQQDKSGLPNDRFSAERPEGSISTLTIQRTEQRDSAMYRCASSYDRGLAGVEQFFGPGTRLTVL.

There are many counts of this clonotype. The rearrangement uses TRBV20-1 and TRBJ2-1; TRBD2 matches 14 bases. V gave up 1 base and J gave up 9 bases; unmatched junction bases: 8. Germline lookup yields CDR1 DFQATT and CDR2 SNEGSKA (reference sequence). The CDR3 sequence is 16 residues long. The CDR3 reads CSARAQTSGRGGEQFF. The CDR3 DNA follows: TGCAGTGCTAGAGCCCAGACTAGCGGGAGGGGCGGTGAGCAGTTCTTC.

This clonotype showed up many times. A much more abundant neighbour one base away suggests this may be a read error. The chain couples TRBV21-1 to TRBJ2-5. TRBV21-1 is a recognized pseudogene. This CDR3 contains 13 residues. The CDR3, as DNA: TGTGCCAGCAGCAAAGATTCGGGTGAGACCCAGTACTTC. As protein: CASSKDSGETQYF.

This clonotype was counted at least ten times. The chain carries TRBV10-3 and TRBJ2-7; 7 nucleotides align to TRBD2. The CDR3 has 14 residues. The V and J ends lost 4 bases and 2 bases, in that order; junction bases with no gene match: 5. Looked up from germline, CDR1 is ENHRY and CDR2 is SYGVKD. CDR3 in DNA: TGTGCCATCAGTGCCGTAAGCGGGGCCTACGAGCAGTACTTC. It codes for CAISAVSGAYEQYF.

This clonotype occurred many times. CDR3: CASSLDGRENEKLFF. CDR3 bases: TGTGCCAGCAGTTTAGATGGCAGGGAGAATGAAAAACTGTTTTTT. The chain recombines TRBV27 with TRBJ1-4, with D perhaps TRBD1 (5 bases). CDR3 length: 15 amino acids. The germline V gene has CDR1 MNHEY and CDR2 SMNVEV (reference sequence). The V gene lost 2 bases and the J gene lost 5 bases, with 12 bases spanning the gap.

Ten or more counts support this clonotype. The rearrangement joins TRBV27 to TRBJ2-6; D not resolved. V was trimmed by 3 bases and J by 0 bases, leaving 9 bases between them. The germline V gene encodes CDR1 MNHEY and CDR2 SMNVEV (reference sequence). The CDR3 sequence is 16 residues long. Here the CDR3 DNA reads TGTGCCAGCAGTTTGGACCGATCCTCTGGGGCCAACGTCCTGACTTTC. Translating gives CASSLDRSSGANVLTF.

Many counts were recorded for this clonotype. A read error may account for a junction end that differs from germline. This chain uses TRBV4-2 with TRBJ2-7, with TRBD1 matching 7 bases. The CDR3 covers 15 residues. Germline V lookup: CDR1 LGHNA, CDR2 YNFKEQ. The CDR3 loop is CAISQEAPGQRMQAF. As DNA, the CDR3 is TGTGCCATCAGCCAAGAAGCGCCGGGACAGAGGATGCAAGCTTTC.

Here the CDR3 reads CSARKAGVAYTQYF. The CDR3 DNA sequence: TGCAGTGCTAGAAAAGCGGGAGTGGCCTATACGCAGTATTTT. V and J are TRBV20-1 and TRBJ2-3; 8 bases map to TRBD2. CDR1 DFQATT and CDR2 SNEGSKA come from the germline V gene (reference sequence). The CDR3 consists of 14 residues. Trimming at V came to 2 bases and at J to 7 bases, leaving 8 bases not matched to a gene.

This clonotype was detected ten times or more. This rearrangement joins TRBV9 to TRBJ1-1; D unclear. V gave up 0 bases and J gave up 0 bases, with 6 bases separating them. This CDR3 is 14 amino acids long. From germline, CDR1 is SGDLS and CDR2 YYNGEE. CDR3 residues: CASSVGVMNTEAFF. The CDR3 region has the DNA TGTGCCAGCAGCGTAGGGGTGATGAACACTGAAGCTTTCTTT.

This clonotype was detected many times. One end of the junction is discordant with germline, which a read error may explain. V and J are TRBV6-2 or TRBV6-3 and TRBJ2-1; 9 positions agree with TRBD2. Germline V gene data show CDR1 as MNHEY and CDR2 as SVGEGT. The CDR3 loop spans 12 amino acids. This chain's CDR3 is CASSYPGLAKVF. The DNA of the CDR3 is TGTGCCAGCAGTTACCCGGGACTAGCTAAGGTCTTC.

This clonotype was recorded many times. The rearrangement joins TRBV7-9 to TRBJ2-3, with D unresolved. This CDR3 is 14 amino acids long. V was cut by 5 bases and J by 5 bases, with 14 bases left in between. CDR1 is SEHNR, CDR2 FQNEAQ, per germline (reference sequence). CDR3 DNA: TGTGCCAGCAGCCCGATAACCCCCGGAGATACGCAGTATTTT. Its protein is CASSPITPGDTQYF. The full variable domain, in which reference TRBV7-9 and TRBJ2-3 provide the parts outside the CDR3, is DTGVSQNPRHKITKRGQNVTFRCDPISEHNRLYWYRQTLGQGPEFLTYFQNEAQLEKSRLLSDRFSAERPKGSFSTLEIQRTEQGDSAMYLCASSPITPGDTQYFGPGTRLTVL.

This clonotype was observed at least ten times. The chain carries TRBV6-2 or TRBV6-3 and TRBJ1-5; D uncertain. Trimming left V 7 bases short and J 5 bases short, with 18 bases between. The CDR3 runs to 15 residues. The germline CDR1 and CDR2 sequences are MNHEY and SVGEGT. CDR3 sequence reads: CASKSIAAGYQPQHF. CDR3 in DNA: TGTGCCAGCAAATCAATCGCGGCAGGCTATCAGCCCCAGCATTTT.

The chain combines TRBV5-1 with TRBJ1-3; 9 bases line up with TRBD1. J gave up 1 base and V 0 bases, and 2 bases lay outside the gene matches. CDR3 size: 16 residues. Germline CDR1 SGHRS, CDR2 YFSETQ. CDR3: CASSLGGQGSGNTIYF. CDR3 coding DNA: TGCGCCAGCAGCTTGGGGGGACAGGGATCTGGAAACACCATATATTTT. Complete variable domain (other parts from reference TRBV5-1 and TRBJ1-3): KAGVTQTPRYLIKTRGQQVTLSCSPISGHRSVSWYQQTPGQGLQFLFEYFSETQRNKGNFPGRFSGRQFSNSRSEMNVSTLELGDSALYLCASSLGGQGSGNTIYFGEGSWLTVV.

At least ten counts were recorded for this clonotype. The chain combines TRBV9 with TRBJ1-6; TRBD1 aligns across 9 bases. Germline V gene data show CDR1 as SGDLS and CDR2 as YYNGEE. Trimming took 3 bases from V and 7 from J; bases not matched to a gene: 5. CDR3 length equals 15 residues. The CDR3 nucleotides are TGTGCCAGCAGCGAGGGGACAGGGAGGAATTCACCCCTCCACTTT. Translation gives CASSEGTGRNSPLHF.

Ten or more counts support this clonotype. This chain joins TRBV10-3 and TRBJ2-3, with D maybe TRBD2 (6 bases). Germline CDR1 reads ENHRY; CDR2 reads SYGVKD. The germline V and J ends were trimmed by 3 bases and 2 bases, with 12 bases remaining between them. The CDR3 is 15 amino acids. The CDR3 DNA reads TGTGCCATCAGTGAAAGGCGGGGCCACACAGATACGCAGTATTTT. This translates into CAISERRGHTDTQYF.

This clonotype is labeled medium-sized (0.01 to 0.1%). The rearrangement links TRBV24-1 to TRBJ1-6, with no clear D. CDR1 KGHDR and CDR2 SFDVKD come from the germline V gene. V was cut by 6 bases and J by 9 bases, with 14 bases left in between. The CDR3 runs to 14 residues. The CDR3 reads CATSKRLAPSPLHF. DNA for the CDR3: TGTGCCACCAGTAAACGTCTGGCGCCTTCACCCCTCCACTTT.

In this sample, this clonotype turned up many times. The chain links TRBV29-1 to TRBJ1-1, with a possible D match to TRBD1 (5 bases). The V end was cut by 1 base, the J end by 0 bases, with 15 bases between. This CDR3 comprises 16 residues. The germline gives CDR1 SQVTM, CDR2 ANQGSEA. This CDR3 is CSVEGERGRLNTEAFF. The CDR3 coding sequence is TGCAGCGTTGAAGGCGAGAGGGGAAGATTGAACACTGAAGCTTTCTTT.

This clonotype was picked up many times. The rearrangement uses TRBV7-2 and TRBJ2-7; 7 bases match TRBD1. The germline CDR1 and CDR2 sequences are SGHTA and FQGNSA. The ends lost 5 bases at V and 3 bases at J; junction bases unmatched: 4. The CDR3 contains 13 residues. In nucleotides, the CDR3 is TGTGCCAGCAGCCCGGGACAGAACTACGAGCAGTACTTC. Protein product: CASSPGQNYEQYF.

In this sample, this clonotype turned up many times. This chain connects TRBV12-3 or TRBV12-4 to TRBJ2-1, with 7 bases that match TRBD2. The J segment lost 5 bases and the V segment lost 2 bases, leaving 12 bases of the junction unmatched. The CDR3 spans 17 residues. The CDR3 loop is CASSLTLGRRIHNEQFF. The CDR3 nucleotides read TGTGCCAGCAGTTTAACTCTCGGGAGGAGGATCCACAATGAGCAGTTCTTC.